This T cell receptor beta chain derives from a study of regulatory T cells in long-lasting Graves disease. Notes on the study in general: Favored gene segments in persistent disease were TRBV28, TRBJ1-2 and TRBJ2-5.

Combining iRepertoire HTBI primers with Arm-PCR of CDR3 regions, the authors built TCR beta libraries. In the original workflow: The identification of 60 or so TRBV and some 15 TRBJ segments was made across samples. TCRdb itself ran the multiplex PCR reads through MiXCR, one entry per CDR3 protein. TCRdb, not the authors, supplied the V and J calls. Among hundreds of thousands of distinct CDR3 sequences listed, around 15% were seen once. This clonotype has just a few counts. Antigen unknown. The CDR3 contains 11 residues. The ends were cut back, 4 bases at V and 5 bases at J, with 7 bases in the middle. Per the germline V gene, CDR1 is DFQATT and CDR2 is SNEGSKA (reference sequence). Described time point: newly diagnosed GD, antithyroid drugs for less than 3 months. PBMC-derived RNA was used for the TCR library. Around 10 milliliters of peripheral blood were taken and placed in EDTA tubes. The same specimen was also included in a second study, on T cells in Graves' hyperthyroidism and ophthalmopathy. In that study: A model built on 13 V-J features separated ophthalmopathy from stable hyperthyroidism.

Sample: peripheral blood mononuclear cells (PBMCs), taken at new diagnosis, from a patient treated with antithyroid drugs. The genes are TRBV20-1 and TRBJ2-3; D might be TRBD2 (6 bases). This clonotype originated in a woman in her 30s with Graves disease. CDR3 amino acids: CSATGVDTQYF. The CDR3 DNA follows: TGCAGTGCTACGGGGGTAGATACGCAGTATTTT.